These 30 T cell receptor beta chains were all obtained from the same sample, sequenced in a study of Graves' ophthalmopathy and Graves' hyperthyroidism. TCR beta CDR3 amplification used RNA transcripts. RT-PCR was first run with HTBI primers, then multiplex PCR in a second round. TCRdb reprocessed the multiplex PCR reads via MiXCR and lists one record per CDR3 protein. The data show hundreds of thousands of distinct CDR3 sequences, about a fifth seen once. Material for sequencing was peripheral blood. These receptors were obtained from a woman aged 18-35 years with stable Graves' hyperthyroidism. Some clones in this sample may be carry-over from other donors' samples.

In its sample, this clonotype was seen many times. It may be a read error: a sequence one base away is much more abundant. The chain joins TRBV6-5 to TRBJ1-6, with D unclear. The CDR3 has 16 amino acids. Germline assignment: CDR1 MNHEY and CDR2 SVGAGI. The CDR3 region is CASSYSRTVGNSHLHF. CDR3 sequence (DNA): TGTGCCAGCAGTTACTCAAGGACGGTGGGGAATTCACACCTCCACTTT.

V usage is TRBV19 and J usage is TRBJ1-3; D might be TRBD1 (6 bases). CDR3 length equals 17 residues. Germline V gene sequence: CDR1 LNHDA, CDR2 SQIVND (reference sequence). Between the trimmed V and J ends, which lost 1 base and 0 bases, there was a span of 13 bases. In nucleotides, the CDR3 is TGTGCCAGTAGTATAGGAGTGGGGGCCCGCTCTGGAAACACCATATATTTT. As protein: CASSIGVGARSGNTIYF.

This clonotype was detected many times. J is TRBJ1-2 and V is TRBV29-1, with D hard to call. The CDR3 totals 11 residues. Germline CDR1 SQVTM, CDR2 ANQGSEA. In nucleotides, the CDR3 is TGCATGGTAACAGCTAACTATGGCTACACCTTC. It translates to CMVTANYGYTF.

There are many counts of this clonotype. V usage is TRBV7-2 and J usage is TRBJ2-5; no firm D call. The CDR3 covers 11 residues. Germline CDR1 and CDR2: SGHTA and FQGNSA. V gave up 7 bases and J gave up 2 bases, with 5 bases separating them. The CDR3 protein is CASTEQETQYF. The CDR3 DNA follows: TGTGCCAGCACGGAGCAAGAGACCCAGTACTTC.

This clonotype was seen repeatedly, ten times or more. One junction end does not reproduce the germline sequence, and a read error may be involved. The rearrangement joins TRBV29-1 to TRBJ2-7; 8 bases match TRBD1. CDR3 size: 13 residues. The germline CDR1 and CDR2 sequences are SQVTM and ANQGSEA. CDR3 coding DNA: TGCGGCGTTAGGACAGGGATAACCTACGAGCAGTACTTC. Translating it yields CGVRTGITYEQYF.

The CDR3 sequence: CASSFSGDQETQYF. DNA for the CDR3: TGCGCCAGCAGCTTTAGCGGGGACCAAGAGACCCAGTACTTC. V and J are TRBV5-1 and TRBJ2-5; 8 nucleotides match TRBD2. V trimming: 2 bases; J trimming: 0 bases; junction bases outside the gene matches: 0. CDR1 is SGHRS, CDR2 YFSETQ, per germline. The CDR3 is 14 residues long.

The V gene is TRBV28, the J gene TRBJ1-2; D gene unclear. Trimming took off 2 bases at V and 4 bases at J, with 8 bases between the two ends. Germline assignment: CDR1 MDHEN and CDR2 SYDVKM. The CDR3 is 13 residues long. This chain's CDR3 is CASSLVQIYGYTF. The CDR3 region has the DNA TGTGCCAGCAGTTTAGTCCAGATCTATGGCTACACCTTC.

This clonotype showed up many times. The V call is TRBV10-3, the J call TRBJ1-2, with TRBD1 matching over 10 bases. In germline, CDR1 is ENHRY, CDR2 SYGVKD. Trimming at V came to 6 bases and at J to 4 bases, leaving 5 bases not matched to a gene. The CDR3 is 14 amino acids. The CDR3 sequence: CAIRGQGSSYGYTF. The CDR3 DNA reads TGTGCCATCAGGGGACAGGGGAGCAGCTATGGCTACACCTTC.

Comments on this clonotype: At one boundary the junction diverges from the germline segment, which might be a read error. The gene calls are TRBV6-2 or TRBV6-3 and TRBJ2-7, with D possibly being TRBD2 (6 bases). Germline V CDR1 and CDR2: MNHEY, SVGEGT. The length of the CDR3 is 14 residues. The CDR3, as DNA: TGTGCCAGCAGTCGGACTATCGGGTGCTACGATCAGTACTTC. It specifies CASSRTIGCYDQYF.

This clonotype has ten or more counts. CDR3 bases: TGTGCCAGCAGCCCCGGCTGGGGGCCGAGCGAGACCCAGTACTTC. This codes for CASSPGWGPSETQYF. The chain employs TRBV27 and TRBJ2-5, with TRBD1 as a possible D gene (6 bases). With 6 bases removed from V and 5 bases from J, the gap between germline ends came to 19 bases. The CDR3 has 15 amino acids. Germline V lookup: CDR1 MNHEY, CDR2 SMNVEV (reference sequence).

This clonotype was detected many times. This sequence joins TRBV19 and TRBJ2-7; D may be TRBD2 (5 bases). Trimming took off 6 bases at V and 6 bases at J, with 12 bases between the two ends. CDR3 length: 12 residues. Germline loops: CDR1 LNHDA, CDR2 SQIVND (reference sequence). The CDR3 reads CASSGRVGEQYF. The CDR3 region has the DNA TGTGCCAGTAGCGGGCGGGTCGGCGAGCAGTACTTC.

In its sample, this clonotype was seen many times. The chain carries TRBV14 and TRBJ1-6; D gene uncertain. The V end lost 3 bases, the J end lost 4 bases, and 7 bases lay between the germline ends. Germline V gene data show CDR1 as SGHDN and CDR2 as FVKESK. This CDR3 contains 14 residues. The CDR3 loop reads CASSQETYNSPLHF. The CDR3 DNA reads TGTGCCAGCAGCCAGGAAACGTATAATTCACCCCTCCACTTT.

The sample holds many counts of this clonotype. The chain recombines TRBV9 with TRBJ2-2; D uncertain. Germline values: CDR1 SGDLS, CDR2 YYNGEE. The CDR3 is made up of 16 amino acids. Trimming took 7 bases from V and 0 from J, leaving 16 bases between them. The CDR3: CASAPADFANTGELFF. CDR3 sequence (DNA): TGTGCCAGCGCGCCAGCAGATTTCGCGAACACCGGGGAGCTGTTTTTT.

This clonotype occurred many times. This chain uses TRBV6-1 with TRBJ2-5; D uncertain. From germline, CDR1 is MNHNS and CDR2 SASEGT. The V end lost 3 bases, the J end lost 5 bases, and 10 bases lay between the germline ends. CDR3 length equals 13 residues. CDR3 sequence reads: CASSDVQAETQYF. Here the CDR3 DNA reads TGTGCCAGCAGTGACGTCCAGGCGGAGACCCAGTACTTC.

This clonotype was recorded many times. CDR3 residues: CASSLVWVGGEQYF. The CDR3 region has the DNA TGCGCCAGCAGCTTGGTTTGGGTAGGAGGCGAGCAGTACTTC. The rearrangement uses TRBV5-1 and TRBJ2-7; weak D call: TRBD2 (5 bases). Trimming removed 0 bases at V and 6 bases at J, with 13 bases between. CDR3 length: 14 amino acids. Germline values: CDR1 SGHRS, CDR2 YFSETQ.

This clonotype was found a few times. CDR3 DNA sequence: TGTGCCAGCAGTCAGGGACGGAGAAGCTACGAGCAGTACTTC. Translation gives CASSQGRRSYEQYF. The chain couples TRBV2 to TRBJ2-7; D assignment may be TRBD1 or TRBD2 (5 bases each). CDR1 SNHLY and CDR2 FYNNEI come from the germline V gene. CDR3 length equals 14 residues. V lost 5 bases to trimming and J lost 3 bases, with 14 bases between them.

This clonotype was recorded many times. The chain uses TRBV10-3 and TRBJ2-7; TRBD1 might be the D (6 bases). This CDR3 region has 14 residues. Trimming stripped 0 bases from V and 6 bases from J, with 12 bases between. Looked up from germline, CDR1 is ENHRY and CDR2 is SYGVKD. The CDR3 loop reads CAISESRQGFEQYF. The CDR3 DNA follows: TGTGCCATCAGTGAGTCAAGGCAGGGGTTCGAGCAGTACTTC.

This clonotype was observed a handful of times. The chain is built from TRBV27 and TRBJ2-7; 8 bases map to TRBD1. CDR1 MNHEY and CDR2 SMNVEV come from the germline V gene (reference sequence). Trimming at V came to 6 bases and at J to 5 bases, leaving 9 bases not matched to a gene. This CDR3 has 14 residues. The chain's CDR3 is CASRPSTGEDEQYF. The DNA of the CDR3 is TGTGCCAGCAGGCCCTCGACAGGGGAGGACGAGCAGTACTTC.

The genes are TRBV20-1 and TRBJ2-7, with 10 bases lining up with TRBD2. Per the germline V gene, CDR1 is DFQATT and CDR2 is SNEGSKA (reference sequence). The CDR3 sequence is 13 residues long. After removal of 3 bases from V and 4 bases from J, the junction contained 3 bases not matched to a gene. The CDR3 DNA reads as TGCAGTGCTAGTGCTAGCGGGAGATACGAGCAGTACTTC. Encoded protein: CSASASGRYEQYF.

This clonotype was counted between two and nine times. The CDR3 loop is CASSLLRADAHEQYF. CDR3 nucleotide sequence: TGTGCCAGCTCTCTCCTCCGGGCCGACGCCCACGAGCAGTACTTC. This chain links TRBV18 with TRBJ2-7; no reliable D call. The CDR3 runs to 15 residues. The germline V gene encodes CDR1 KGHSH and CDR2 LQKENI. The V end lost 6 bases, the J end lost 5 bases, and 20 bases lay between the germline ends.

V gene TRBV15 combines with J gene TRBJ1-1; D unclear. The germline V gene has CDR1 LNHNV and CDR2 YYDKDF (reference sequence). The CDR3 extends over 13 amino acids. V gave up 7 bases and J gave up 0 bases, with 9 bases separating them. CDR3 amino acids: CATKFSMNTEAFF. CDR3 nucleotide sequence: TGTGCCACCAAGTTCTCCATGAACACTGAAGCTTTCTTT. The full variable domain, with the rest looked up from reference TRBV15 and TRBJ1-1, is DAMVIQNPRYQVTQFGKPVTLSCSQTLNHNVMYWYQQKSSQAPKLLFHYYDKDFNNEADTPDNFQSRRPNTSFCFLDIRSPGLGDTAMYLCATKFSMNTEAFFGQGTRLTVV.

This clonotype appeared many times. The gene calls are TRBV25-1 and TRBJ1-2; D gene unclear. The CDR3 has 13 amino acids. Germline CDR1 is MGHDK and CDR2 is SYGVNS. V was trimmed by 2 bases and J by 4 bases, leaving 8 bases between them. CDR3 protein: CASSEGRIYGYTF. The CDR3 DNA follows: TGTGCCAGCAGTGAAGGACGGATCTATGGCTACACCTTC.

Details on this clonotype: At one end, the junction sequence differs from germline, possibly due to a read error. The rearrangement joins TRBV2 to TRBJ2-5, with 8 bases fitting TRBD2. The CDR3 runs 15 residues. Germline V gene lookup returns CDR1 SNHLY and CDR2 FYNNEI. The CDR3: CASSGILAGGETKYF. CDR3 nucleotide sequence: TGTGCCAGCAGTGGTATACTGGCGGGGGGAGAGACCAAGTACTTC. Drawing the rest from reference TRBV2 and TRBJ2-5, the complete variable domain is EPEVTQTPSHQVTQMGQEVILRCVPISNHLYFYWYRQILGQKVEFLVSFYNNEISEKSEIFDDQFSVERPDGSNFTLKIRSTKLEDSAMYFCASSGILAGGETKYFGPGTRLLVL.

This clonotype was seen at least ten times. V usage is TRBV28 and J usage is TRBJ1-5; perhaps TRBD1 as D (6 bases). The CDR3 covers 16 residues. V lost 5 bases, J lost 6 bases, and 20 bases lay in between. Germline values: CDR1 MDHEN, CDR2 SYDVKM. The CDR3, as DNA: TGTGCCAGCAGTAGACGCTGGGGGGACATTGGTCAGCCCCAGCATTTT. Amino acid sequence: CASSRRWGDIGQPQHF.

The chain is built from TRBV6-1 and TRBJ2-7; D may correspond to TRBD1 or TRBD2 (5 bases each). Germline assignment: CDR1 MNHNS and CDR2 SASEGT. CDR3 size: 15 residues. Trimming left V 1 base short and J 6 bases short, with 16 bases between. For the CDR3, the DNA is TGTGCCAGCAGTGAAGGGGACGGGATTCGCTCCGAGCAGTACTTC. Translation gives CASSEGDGIRSEQYF.

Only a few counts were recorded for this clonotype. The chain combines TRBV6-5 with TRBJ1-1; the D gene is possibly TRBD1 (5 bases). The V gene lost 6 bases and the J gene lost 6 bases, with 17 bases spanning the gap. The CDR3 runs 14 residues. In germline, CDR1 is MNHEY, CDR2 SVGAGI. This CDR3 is CASSYDWVGAEAFF. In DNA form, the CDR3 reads TGTGCCAGCAGCTACGACTGGGTGGGGGCTGAAGCTTTCTTT.

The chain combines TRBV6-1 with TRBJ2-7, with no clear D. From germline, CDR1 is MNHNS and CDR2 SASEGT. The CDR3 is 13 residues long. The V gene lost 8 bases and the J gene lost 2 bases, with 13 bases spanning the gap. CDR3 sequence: CASGKAVTYEQYF. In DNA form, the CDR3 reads TGTGCCAGCGGTAAAGCCGTCACCTACGAGCAGTACTTC.

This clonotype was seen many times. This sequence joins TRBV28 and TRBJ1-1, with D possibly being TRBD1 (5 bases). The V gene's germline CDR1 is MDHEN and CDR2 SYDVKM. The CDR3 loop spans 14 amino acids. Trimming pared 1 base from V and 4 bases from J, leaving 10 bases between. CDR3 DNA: TGTGCCAGCAGTTTATCGGTGGGGGGCACTGAAGCTTTCTTT. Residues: CASSLSVGGTEAFF.

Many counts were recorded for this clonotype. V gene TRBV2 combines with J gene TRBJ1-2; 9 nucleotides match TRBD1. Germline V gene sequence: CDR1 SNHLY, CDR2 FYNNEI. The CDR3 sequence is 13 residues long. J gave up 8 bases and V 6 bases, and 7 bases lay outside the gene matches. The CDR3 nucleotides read TGTGCCAGCAGCCGGGACAGGGCCGGCGGCTACACCTTC. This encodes CASSRDRAGGYTF.

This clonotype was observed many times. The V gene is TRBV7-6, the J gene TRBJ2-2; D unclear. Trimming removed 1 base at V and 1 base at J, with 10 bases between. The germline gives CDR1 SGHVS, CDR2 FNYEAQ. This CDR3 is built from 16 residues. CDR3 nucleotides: TGTGCCAGCAGCTTAGGGTCCAGAAAGAACACCGGGGAGCTGTTTTTT. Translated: CASSLGSRKNTGELFF.